A single sample gave rise to the 6 T cell receptor beta chains below, sequenced in a study of T cell changes during pregnancy in multiple sclerosis. The data were produced by immunoSEQ multiplex PCR, yet TCRdb's version contains in-frame clones alone and is incomplete. The data contain roughly 93,000 clones, around 92% of them singletons. Sample: peripheral blood, taken after pregnancy. Receptor source: a female donor with multiple sclerosis, enrolled in a pregnancy study.

V and J are TRBV19 and TRBJ2-7; 8 positions agree with TRBD1. V was pared by 5 bases and J by 0 bases, with 9 bases of the junction left unmatched. The CDR3 is 16 residues long. Germline V gives CDR1 LNHDA, CDR2 SQIVND (reference sequence). The CDR3 reads CASSGAGTGLSYEQYF. DNA for the CDR3: TGTGCCAGTAGTGGTGCCGGGACAGGCCTCTCCTACGAGCAGTACTTC.

This clone came up once. The chain carries TRBV25-1 and TRBJ2-2, with TRBD1 matching over 10 bases. V gave up 2 bases and J gave up 6 bases; unmatched junction bases: 6. CDR1 is MGHDK, CDR2 SYGVNS, per germline. The CDR3 totals 16 residues. In nucleotides, the CDR3 is TGTGCCAGCAGTGAAGGACAGGGGGTTTCAGCCGGGGAGCTGTTTTTT. Translation: CASSEGQGVSAGELFF.

The V call is TRBV7-9, the J call TRBJ2-5; TRBD2 agrees at 9 bases. CDR3 length: 16 amino acids. The junction had 12 bases not matched to a gene; V was cut back by 5 bases and J by 5 bases. Germline CDR1 reads SEHNR; CDR2 reads FQNEAQ (reference sequence). The CDR3 region has the DNA TGTGCCAGCAGCCCTCCTGTAGCGGGGGCCGGGGAGACCCAGTACTTC. Its translation: CASSPPVAGAGETQYF.

CDR3 bases: TGTGCCACCAGCTCGAGGGTAGATTCACCCCTCCACTTT. Its protein product is CATSSRVDSPLHF. The chain links TRBV15 to TRBJ1-6; D not resolved. V lost 5 bases, J lost 8 bases, and 10 bases lay in between. Germline CDR1 reads LNHNV; CDR2 reads YYDKDF (reference sequence). CDR3 length equals 13 residues. Drawing the rest from reference TRBV15 and TRBJ1-6, the complete variable domain is DAMVIQNPRYQVTQFGKPVTLSCSQTLNHNVMYWYQQKSSQAPKLLFHYYDKDFNNEADTPDNFQSRRPNTSFCFLDIRSPGLGDTAMYLCATSSRVDSPLHFGNGTRLTVT.

The chain joins TRBV19 to TRBJ1-4; D gene unclear. The germline CDR1 and CDR2 sequences are LNHDA and SQIVND (reference sequence). Deletions cut 6 bases from V and 7 bases from J, with 12 bases between. The CDR3 is 13 amino acids. The CDR3 protein is CASRDLGLEKLFF. CDR3 sequence (DNA): TGTGCCAGTAGGGATTTAGGACTTGAAAAACTGTTTTTT.

The V call is TRBV7-9, the J call TRBJ1-1; D is perhaps TRBD1 (5 bases). V dropped 3 bases and J dropped 0 bases, with 11 bases sitting between them. This CDR3 spans 15 amino acids. Germline values: CDR1 SEHNR, CDR2 FQNEAQ (reference sequence). The CDR3 region is CASSLEGTVNTEAFF. As DNA, the CDR3 is TGTGCCAGCAGCTTGGAGGGGACGGTGAACACTGAAGCTTTCTTT.